The following is a TCR beta chain sequence with its context. This clonotype was counted a few times. This clone's antigen is unknown. No much larger clone is present one base from it, and per-base qualities are unavailable. The data were obtained in a study of identical twins (dated by TCRdb to about 2016). Turning to the overall study: To test whether fetal clonotypes persist, this study deep-sequenced TCR alpha and beta repertoires from monozygotic twins, from unrelated adults of various ages, and from cord blood. To rule out contamination, the twin experiments were replicated at different times with different library preparation protocols.

All donors were healthy Caucasians. The library was made by 5' RACE. These reads were obtained on an Illumina HiSeq 2000. A universal primer binding site was added through template switching, and the final cDNA carried a unique molecular identifier so that TCR cDNA molecules could be counted accurately. First-strand cDNA for TCR alpha and beta chains was synthesized from specific primers in the conserved constant-segment region. To control for contamination, each cDNA library was double barcoded with a SMART-Mk sample barcode plus Illumina barcodes. TruSeq adapter sequences and Illumina sample barcodes were added in two successive PCR steps. TCR alpha and beta cDNA libraries were sequenced on the Illumina HiSeq platform with custom primers. The study's processing was this. Unique molecular identifiers were extracted from raw reads with MiGEC, and CDR3 positions were determined with MiXCR. For each individual, recombination models were inferred using an EM algorithm with the repgenHMM and IGoR tools. Shared clonotypes were analyzed with the tcR package in R, and sharing was normalized by the product of cloneset sizes. To study raw recombination free of thymic and clonal selection effects, out-of-frame nonproductive sequences were analyzed. In TCRdb, the public reads were trimmed at Q25 with fastp and aligned with MiXCR, with productive beta chains retained. Merged by CDR3 protein, the rows form single entries marked with the most common genes and DNA. Clone size and V and J calls follow TCRdb, not the original study. Present in this sample are some 1,600,000 distinct CDR3 sequences, around a third of which were seen just once. The ten largest clonotypes hold around 0.25% of the sample.

What the research found in general, with its limitations: Compared with coincidental sharing between unrelated individuals, out-of-frame TCR alpha sequences shared between twins had an excess of sequences with low generation probability. The excess sharing between twins in beta out-of-frame sequences was weaker because fewer shared sequences reduced the signal-to-noise ratio. Abundant cord blood beta clonotypes carried fewer insertions; young adult naive repertoires showed a weaker similar trend, while memory repertoires showed none. Out-of-frame TCR alpha sharing in monozygotic twins was systematically underestimated by recombination models, whereas sharing between unrelated individuals was in agreement with the recombination models. Invariant T cells such as MAIT and iNKT could partly confound zero-insertion analyses, although diverse VJ usage argued against such confounding for most clonotypes. Conclusions relied on cross-sectional statistical analysis, since the same donors could not be followed over many years.

The source is a newborn girl in good health. The sequenced material came from cord blood.

CDR3 region: CASSLVQSGGATQYF. The base sequence is TGTGCCAGCAGCTTAGTTCAGAGCGGGGGGGCCACGCAGTATTTT. Rearrangement joined TRBV7-2 to TRBJ2-3, and 10 junction bases match TRBD2. The CDR3 holds 15 amino acids from the cysteine to the phenylalanine. The kept DNA is CDR3 alone, 45 bases in frame from the first base. V ends up 1 base short and J 9 bases short, with an unmatched junction base count of 7. From the germline V gene, CDR1 is SGHTA and CDR2 is FQGNSA.